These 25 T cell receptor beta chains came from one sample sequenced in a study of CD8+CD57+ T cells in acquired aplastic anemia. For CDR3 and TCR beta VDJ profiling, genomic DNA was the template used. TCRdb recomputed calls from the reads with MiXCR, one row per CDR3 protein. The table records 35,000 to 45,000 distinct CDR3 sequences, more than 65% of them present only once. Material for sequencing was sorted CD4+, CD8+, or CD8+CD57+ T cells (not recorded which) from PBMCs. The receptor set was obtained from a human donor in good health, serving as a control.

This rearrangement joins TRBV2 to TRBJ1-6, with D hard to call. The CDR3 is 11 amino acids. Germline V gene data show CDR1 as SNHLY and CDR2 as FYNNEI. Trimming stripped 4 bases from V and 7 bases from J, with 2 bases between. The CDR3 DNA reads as TGTGCCAGCAGTGTGAATTCACCCCTCCACTTT. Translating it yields CASSVNSPLHF.

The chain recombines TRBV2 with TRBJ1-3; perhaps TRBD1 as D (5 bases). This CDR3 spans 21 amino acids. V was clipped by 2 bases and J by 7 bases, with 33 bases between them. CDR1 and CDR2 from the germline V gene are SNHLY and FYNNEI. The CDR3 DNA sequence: TGTGCCAGCAGTGAAATTCGACAGTACCTACCAAAGGAGTCGTCGTGGAACACCATATATTTT. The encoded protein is CASSEIRQYLPKESSWNTIYF.

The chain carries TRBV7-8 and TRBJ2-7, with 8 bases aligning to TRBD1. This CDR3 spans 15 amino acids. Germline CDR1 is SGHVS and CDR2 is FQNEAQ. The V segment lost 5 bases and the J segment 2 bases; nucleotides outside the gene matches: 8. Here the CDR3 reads CASSPHPGQAYEQYF. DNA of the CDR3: TGTGCCAGCAGCCCTCATCCGGGACAGGCCTACGAGCAGTACTTC.

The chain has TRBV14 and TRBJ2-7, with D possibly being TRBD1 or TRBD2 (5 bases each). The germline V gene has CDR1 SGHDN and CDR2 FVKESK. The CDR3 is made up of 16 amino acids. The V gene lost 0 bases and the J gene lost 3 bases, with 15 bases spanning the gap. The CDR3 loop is CASSQDLSGRGYEQYF. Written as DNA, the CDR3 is TGTGCCAGCAGCCAAGATTTATCAGGGAGAGGCTACGAGCAGTACTTC.

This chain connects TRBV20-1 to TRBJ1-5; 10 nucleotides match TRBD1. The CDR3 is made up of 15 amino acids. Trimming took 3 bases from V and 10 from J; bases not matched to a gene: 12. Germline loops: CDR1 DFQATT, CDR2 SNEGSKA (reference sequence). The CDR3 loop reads CSASSPDRGSDPQHF. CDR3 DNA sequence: TGCAGTGCTAGTTCCCCGGACAGGGGGAGTGATCCCCAGCATTTT.

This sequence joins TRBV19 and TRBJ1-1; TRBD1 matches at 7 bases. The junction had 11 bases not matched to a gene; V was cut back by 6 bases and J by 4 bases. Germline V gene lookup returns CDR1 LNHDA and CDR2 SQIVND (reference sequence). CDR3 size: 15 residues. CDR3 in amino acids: CASSHLNRGSTEAFF. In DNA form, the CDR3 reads TGTGCCAGTAGCCACTTAAACAGGGGTAGCACTGAAGCTTTCTTT.

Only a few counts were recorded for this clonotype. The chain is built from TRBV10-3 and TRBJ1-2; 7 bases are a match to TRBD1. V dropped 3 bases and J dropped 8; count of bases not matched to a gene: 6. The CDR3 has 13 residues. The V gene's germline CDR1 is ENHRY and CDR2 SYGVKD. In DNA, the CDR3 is TGTGCCATCAGTGATAGACAGGGCGACGGCTACACCTTC. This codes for CAISDRQGDGYTF.

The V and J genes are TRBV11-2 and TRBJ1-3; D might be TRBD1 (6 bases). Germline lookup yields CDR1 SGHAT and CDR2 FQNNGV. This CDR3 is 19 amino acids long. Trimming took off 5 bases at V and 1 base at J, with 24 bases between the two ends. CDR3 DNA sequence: TGTGCCAGCAGCCCCTTAGGGGGGACTGTCCTTGAATCTGGAAACACCATATATTTT. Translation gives CASSPLGGTVLESGNTIYF.

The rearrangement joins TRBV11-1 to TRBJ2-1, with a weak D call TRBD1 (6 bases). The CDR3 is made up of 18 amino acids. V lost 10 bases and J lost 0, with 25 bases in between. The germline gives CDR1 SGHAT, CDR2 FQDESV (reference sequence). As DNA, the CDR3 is TGTGCCACCTGGTTAGACAAGGGACAAAAGAGCTCCTACAATGAGCAGTTCTTC. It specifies CATWLDKGQKSSYNEQFF.

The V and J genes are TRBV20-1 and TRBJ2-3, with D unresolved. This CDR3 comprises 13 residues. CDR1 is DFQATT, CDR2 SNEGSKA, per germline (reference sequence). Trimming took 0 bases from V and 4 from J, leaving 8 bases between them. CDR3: CSARDPGSDTQYF. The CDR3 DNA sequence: TGCAGTGCTAGAGATCCCGGGTCAGATACGCAGTATTTT.

In DNA, the CDR3 is TGTGCCAGCAGTCGACTAGCGGGCCAAGAGACCCAGTACTTC. As protein: CASSRLAGQETQYF. The chain employs TRBV5-4 and TRBJ2-5; 10 bases agree with TRBD2. V gave up 5 bases and J gave up 1 base; unmatched junction bases: 2. CDR1 is SGHNT and CDR2 is YYREEE in the germline V gene (reference sequence). The CDR3 is made up of 14 amino acids.

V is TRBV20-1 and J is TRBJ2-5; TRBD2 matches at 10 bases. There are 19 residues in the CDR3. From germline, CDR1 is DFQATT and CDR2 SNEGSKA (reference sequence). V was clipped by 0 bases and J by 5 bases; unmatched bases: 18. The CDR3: CSARDVASGGTAGLETQYF. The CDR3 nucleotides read TGCAGTGCTAGAGATGTGGCTAGCGGGGGAACCGCCGGATTGGAGACCCAGTACTTC.

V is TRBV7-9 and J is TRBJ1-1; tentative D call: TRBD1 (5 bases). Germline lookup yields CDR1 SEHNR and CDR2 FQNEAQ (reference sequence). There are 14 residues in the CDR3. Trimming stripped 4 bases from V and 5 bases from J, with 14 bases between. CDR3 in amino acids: CASSYPRGATEAFF. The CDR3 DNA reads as TGTGCCAGCAGCTACCCTAGAGGGGCTACTGAAGCTTTCTTT.

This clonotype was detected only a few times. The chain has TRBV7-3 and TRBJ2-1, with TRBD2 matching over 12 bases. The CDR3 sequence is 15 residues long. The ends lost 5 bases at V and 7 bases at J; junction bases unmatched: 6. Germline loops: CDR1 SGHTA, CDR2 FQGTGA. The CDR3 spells CASSAQGTSGNEQFF. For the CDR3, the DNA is TGTGCCAGCAGCGCCCAAGGGACTAGCGGGAATGAGCAGTTCTTC.

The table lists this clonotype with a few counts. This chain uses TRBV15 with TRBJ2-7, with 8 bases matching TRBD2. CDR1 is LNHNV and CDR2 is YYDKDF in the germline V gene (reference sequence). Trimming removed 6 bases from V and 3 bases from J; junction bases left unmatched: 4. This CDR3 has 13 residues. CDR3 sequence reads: CATRITSGYEQYF. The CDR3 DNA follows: TGTGCCACCAGAATAACTAGCGGCTACGAGCAGTACTTC. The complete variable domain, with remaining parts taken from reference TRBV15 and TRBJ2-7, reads DAMVIQNPRYQVTQFGKPVTLSCSQTLNHNVMYWYQQKSSQAPKLLFHYYDKDFNNEADTPDNFQSRRPNTSFCFLDIRSPGLGDTAMYLCATRITSGYEQYFGPGTRLTVT.

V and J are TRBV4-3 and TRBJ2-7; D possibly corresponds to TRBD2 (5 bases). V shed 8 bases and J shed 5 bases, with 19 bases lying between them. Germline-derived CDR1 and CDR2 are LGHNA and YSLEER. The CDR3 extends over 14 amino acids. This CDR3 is CASGRARELHEQYF. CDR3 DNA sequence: TGCGCCAGCGGCCGCGCAAGGGAGCTCCACGAGCAGTACTTC.

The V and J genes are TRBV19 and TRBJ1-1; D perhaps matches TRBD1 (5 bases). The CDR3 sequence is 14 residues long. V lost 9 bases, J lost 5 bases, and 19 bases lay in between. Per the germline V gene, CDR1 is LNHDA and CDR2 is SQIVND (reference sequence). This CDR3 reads CASSGSGRWTEAFF. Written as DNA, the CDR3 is TGTGCCAGCAGCGGATCGGGACGTTGGACTGAAGCTTTCTTT. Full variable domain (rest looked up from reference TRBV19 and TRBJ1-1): DGGITQSPKYLFRKEGQNVTLSCEQNLNHDAMYWYRQDPGQGLRLIYYSQIVNDFQKGDIAEGYSVSREKKESFPLTVTSAQKNPTAFYLCASSGSGRWTEAFFGQGTRLTVV.

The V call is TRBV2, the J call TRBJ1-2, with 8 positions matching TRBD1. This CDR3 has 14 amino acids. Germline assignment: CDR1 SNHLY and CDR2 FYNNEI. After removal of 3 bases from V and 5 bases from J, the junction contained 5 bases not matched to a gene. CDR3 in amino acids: CASSDQGAKYGYTF. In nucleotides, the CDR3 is TGTGCCAGCAGTGACCAGGGGGCCAAGTATGGCTACACCTTC. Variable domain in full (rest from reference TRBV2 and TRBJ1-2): EPEVTQTPSHQVTQMGQEVILRCVPISNHLYFYWYRQILGQKVEFLVSFYNNEISEKSEIFDDQFSVERPDGSNFTLKIRSTKLEDSAMYFCASSDQGAKYGYTFGSGTRLTVV.

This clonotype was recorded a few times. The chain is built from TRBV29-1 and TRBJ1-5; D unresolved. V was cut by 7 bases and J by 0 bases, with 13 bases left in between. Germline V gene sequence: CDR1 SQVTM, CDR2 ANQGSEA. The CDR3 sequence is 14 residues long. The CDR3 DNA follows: TGCAGCGCCAGTGTGGGTTTTAGCAATCAGCCCCAGCATTTT. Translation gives CSASVGFSNQPQHF.

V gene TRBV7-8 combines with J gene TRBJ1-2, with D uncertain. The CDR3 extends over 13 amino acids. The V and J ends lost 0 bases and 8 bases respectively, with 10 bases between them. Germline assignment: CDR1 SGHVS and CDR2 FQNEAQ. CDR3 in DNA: TGTGCCAGCAGCTTAGCAGGGTCGGGCGGCTACACCTTC. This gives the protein CASSLAGSGGYTF.

The CDR3 DNA follows: TGTGCCACCAGCGTAACTAGCGGGGTCGGGCCGACGCAGTATTTT. Translation: CATSVTSGVGPTQYF. J is TRBJ2-3 and V is TRBV15, with 10 bases lining up with TRBD2. Germline V gives CDR1 LNHNV, CDR2 YYDKDF (reference sequence). With 5 bases clipped from V and 9 bases from J, the junction kept 11 bases outside the gene matches. The CDR3 is 15 amino acids.

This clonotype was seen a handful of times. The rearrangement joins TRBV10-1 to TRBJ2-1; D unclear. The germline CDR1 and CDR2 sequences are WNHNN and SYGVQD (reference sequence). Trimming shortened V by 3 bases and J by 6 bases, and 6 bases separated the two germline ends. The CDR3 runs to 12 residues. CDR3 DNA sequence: TGCGCCAGCAGTGATGACACCAATGAGCAGTTCTTC. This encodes CASSDDTNEQFF.

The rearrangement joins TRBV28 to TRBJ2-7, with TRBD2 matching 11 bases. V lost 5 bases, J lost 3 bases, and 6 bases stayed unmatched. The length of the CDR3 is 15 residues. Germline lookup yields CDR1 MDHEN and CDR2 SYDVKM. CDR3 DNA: TGTGCCAGCAGTCCACCGGGACTAGCGGACTACGAGCAGTACTTC. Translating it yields CASSPPGLADYEQYF.

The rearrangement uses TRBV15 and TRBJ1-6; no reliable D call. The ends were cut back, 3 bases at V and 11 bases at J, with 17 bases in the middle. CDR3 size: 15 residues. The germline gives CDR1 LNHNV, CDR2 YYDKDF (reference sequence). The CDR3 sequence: CATSSSSTWTAPLHF. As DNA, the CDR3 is TGTGCCACCAGCAGTTCGTCGACCTGGACTGCACCCCTCCACTTT.

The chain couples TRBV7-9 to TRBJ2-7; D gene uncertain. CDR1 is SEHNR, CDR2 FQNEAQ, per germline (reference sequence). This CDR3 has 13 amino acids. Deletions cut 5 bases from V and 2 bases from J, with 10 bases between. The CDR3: CASSPQRPYEQYF. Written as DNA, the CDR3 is TGTGCCAGCAGCCCGCAACGGCCCTACGAGCAGTACTTC.